The TCR beta chain described here comes from a study of cytomegalovirus exposure and HLA in healthy donors (dated by TCRdb to 2015 to 2018). Regarding the study in general: According to an earlier analysis of a few hundred of the donors, about 179 million T cells yielded over 90 million unique TCR beta sequences and 276 Gb of sequence data. In a later analysis, previously published TCR beta repertoires from about 670 donors were re-analyzed and high-resolution HLA genotyping was added so that TCR occurrence patterns could be studied. Five DR-DQ haplotypes were handled as single units for association and clustering because linkage in the cohort was strong. Among the roughly 400 genotyped donors, approximately 82% belonged to the genetic ancestry cluster associated with self-reported Caucasian donors. The later analysis used no new phenotypic data to find candidate immune exposures, relying instead on TCR beta sequences and their occurrence across donors. Donor age, sex, ethnicity and CMV serostatus were compiled alongside the repertoire data. Genome-wide SNP genotypes for about three fifths of the roughly 670 donors were used in a later genetic analysis, which treated that subset as a discovery cohort. An earlier analysis of approximately 640 of the donors applied high-throughput TCR beta sequencing to assess whether each TCR beta V gene segment acted as functional or pseudogenic. The T cell repertoires of 666 subjects were profiled by immunosequencing and related to cytomegalovirus serostatus. An early release covering some 640 HLA-typed donors comprised approximately 290 gigabases of sequencing data and around 86 million unique TCR sequences. All discovery cohort repertoires had been generated using a single sequencing platform. The study combined high-throughput TCR immunosequencing, statistical association of individual TCRs with disease status, and machine learning to predict cytomegalovirus infection status. Class I and class II HLA loci were covered by the typing at four-digit resolution. The number of donors typed differed by locus, with about 620-630 for A, B, C, DRB1 and DQB1, roughly 520 for DQA1, 600 to 610 for DPA1, and some 450 for DPB1. The study aimed to test whether cataloging public T cell receptors could reveal signatures of past pathogen exposure. Besides the first cohort of under 700 subjects, a separate validation cohort made up of over 95 different subjects was used. Among over 350 genotyped donors of the cohort, an average of about 240,000 unique TCR beta nucleotide sequences were sequenced per donor, 15% to 20% of them non-productive.

Library method: the immunoSEQ multiplex PCR assay. For the multiplex PCR, a mixture combining 60 forward primers for TCR Vbeta segments and 13 reverse primers for TCR Jbeta segments was used. The CDR3 region of rearranged TCR beta genes was amplified from genomic DNA with a multiplex PCR assay. The amplified TCR beta libraries were sequenced on the Illumina HiSeq System as 87-base-pair reads. In the original analysis: Across the 700 or so repertoires, a later analysis counted 60 million to 90 million unique TCR beta chains, around 11 million of which were shared by at least two donors. Raw reads were error-corrected and collapsed into unique sequences with a nearest-neighbor algorithm that merged closely related sequences to remove PCR and sequencing errors. CDR3 sequences were aligned to IMGT reference sequences to assign V, D and J gene segments. Each retained sequence needed at least a six-nucleotide match to both a V gene segment and a J gene segment. A rearrangement counted as productive if the CDR3 had no stop codons and remained in frame with V and J, and every other rearrangement counted as non-productive. Following IMGT convention, CDR3 was defined as the stretch from the second conserved V-encoded cysteine to the conserved J-encoded phenylalanine. In an earlier analysis of some 550 of the donors, sequences lacking an unambiguous match to a single V gene segment were excluded. In an earlier analysis of several hundred of the donors, a V segment was called functional when productive rearrangements were above 56.7%, and segregating when the standard deviation between donors exceeded 5%. To diagnose cytomegalovirus status from the catalog of TCR beta chain sequences, a statistical classification framework was built. In a later analysis, V and J genes were assigned by comparing TCR nucleotide sequences against IMGT/GENE-DB human TR gene sequences. In a later analysis, CDR3 sequences and most-parsimonious VDJ recombination scenarios were assigned using the TCRdist pipeline. In a later analysis, each TCR beta chain was defined by its CDR3 amino acid sequence together with its V-gene family, and reads lacking a unique V-gene family were excluded. A later analysis removed 600 or so highly shared, low-generation-probability nucleotide sequences to deal with suspected cross-contamination and a sequencing artifact. In a later analysis, a clonal expansion index for each public chain was calculated from normalized within-repertoire ranks of inferred template counts. In a later analysis, generation probabilities were computed with a VDJ recombination model fitted to out-of-frame rearrangements, and the resulting probabilities were checked against IGoR. In a later analysis, TCR-TCR, TCR-HLA and TCR-CMV co-occurrence was scored with hypergeometric tests, and a repertoire-size bias correction was applied to TCR pairs. To estimate false discovery rates, a later analysis permuted the HLA or CMV assignments 20 times. A later analysis grouped co-occurring TCRs with DBSCAN, adding TCRdist sequence similarity when clustering within HLA-allele-positive subsets. Repertoires with fewer than 30,000 or more than 120,000 public chains, plus five repertoires with anomalous nucleotide sharing, were excluded from co-occurrence clustering. TCRdb obtained this table from immuneACCESS and retained in-frame rearrangements with V and J assigned. These tables miss some clones; where compared with another copy, unresolved V genes account for less than half of the shortfall, and the remainder is unexplained. V and J calls and clone size are copied from that table; D and trimming were computed from the DNA. For this sample there are 100,000 to 150,000 clones; around nine tenths appear just once. The top ten clonotypes cover less than 5.5% of the sample.

Summary of the overall study and its limitations: In a later genetic analysis, a missense DCLRE1C variant was associated with V-gene and J-gene trimming of TCR beta chains, and the association was replicated in an independent cohort. A further reported finding was that TCR beta sequences accurately predicted the HLA-A and HLA-B alleles for most subjects in the first cohort. Most CMV-associated TCR beta chains appeared to be HLA-restricted in a later analysis, and the HLA associations seemed to be driven largely by CMV exposure. A later analysis associated about 17,000 TCR beta sequences with specific HLA alleles at a false discovery rate of 0.05. A few of the identified cytomegalovirus-associated TCR beta chains were confirmed in vitro to be specific for cytomegalovirus antigens. For the cohort, immune exposure information was limited to CMV serostatus. Linkage disequilibrium might explain the correlated functional status among segregating V segments, but an unknown experimental factor could not be ruled out. A total of around 150 TCR beta chains were listed by the study as associated with cytomegalovirus. According to a later analysis, TCR association rates differed among HLA loci, with DRB1 alleles showing the most associated TCRs and HLA-C alleles showing the fewest. In a later genetic analysis, fewer N-insertions in productive TCRs were reported among donors in an Asian-associated ancestry cluster than the roughly 710-donor mean. A later analysis reported that several top co-occurrence clusters appeared linked to parvovirus B19, influenza, CMV and Epstein-Barr virus. The authors suggested that the approach could potentially be extended to other disease states and immunological phenotypes. Assigning TCR associations to individual alleles was difficult when HLA alleles, especially DR and DQ, strongly co-occurred. A later analysis found that HLA-associated TCR beta chains were more clonally expanded and had lower generation probabilities than equally common non-associated chains. Broadly in line with IMGT annotations, most TCR beta V segments showed up in productive rearrangements about 87% or about 30% of the time in an earlier analysis of 450 to 600 of the donors. This cohort had only TCR beta chains sequenced, and the lack of alpha or paired-chain data limited which features could be detected. The classifier was reported to diagnose cytomegalovirus status with high specificity and sensitivity in both the original and validation cohorts. Because counts were too low, about 18 rarely observed V segments, including chromosome 9 orphons, were left out of the earlier analysis of some 600 of the donors. The 87-base-pair reads could not distinguish some IMGT-functional V segments, including TRBV6-2 and TRBV6-3, so those segments were excluded. While some public TCRs were present in many individuals, most TCR sequences turned up only very rarely across donors. A cluster of highly shared sequence variants was judged likely to represent a technical artifact of the sequencing pipeline. The presence/absence analyses assumed that sequencing depth was roughly uniform across donors, and that assumption may not be true. HLA typing was unavailable for some donors at each locus, so association tests used only the typed subset.

The cohort comprised some 730 healthy bone marrow donors. Cohort members were all nominally healthy when sampled, although unrecorded immune exposures were likely present. The donor was CMV seronegative and belonged to the group of under 400 seronegative cohort members. Each donor provided a peripheral blood sample, and peripheral blood mononuclear cells were used for TCR beta sequencing. The Qiagen DNeasy Blood Extraction Kit was used to extract genomic DNA from the blood cell samples. V has 7 bases trimmed and J has 0 bases trimmed; junction bases matching no gene number 7. The CDR3 contains 15 residues, cysteine and phenylalanine counted. Solely the CDR3 DNA is kept, with 45 bases framed from the first base. CDR1 and CDR2, per the germline V gene, are MDHEN and SYDVKM. In the case of this clone: Its antigen target is currently unknown. Within one base of it there is no much larger clone, and no base qualities were kept.

The specimen sequenced was PBMCs. The rearranged chain carries TRBV28 and TRBJ1-2, with 8 central nucleotides matching TRBD1. This clonotype originated in a woman in her twenties or thirties in good health and CMV-seronegative. The DNA reads as follows: TGTGCCAGCACCCCCTCGGACAGGGCTAACTATGGCTACACCTTC. This yields the protein CASTPSDRANYGYTF.